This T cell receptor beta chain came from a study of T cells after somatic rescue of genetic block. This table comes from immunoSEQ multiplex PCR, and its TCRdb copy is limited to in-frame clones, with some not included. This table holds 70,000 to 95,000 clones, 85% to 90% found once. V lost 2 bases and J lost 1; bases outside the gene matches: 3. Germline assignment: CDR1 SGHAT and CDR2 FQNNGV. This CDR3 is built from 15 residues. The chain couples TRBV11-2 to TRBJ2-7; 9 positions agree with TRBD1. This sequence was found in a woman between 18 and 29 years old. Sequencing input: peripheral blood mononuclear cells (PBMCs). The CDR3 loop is CASSLFGQGSYEQYF. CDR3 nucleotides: TGTGCCAGCAGCTTATTCGGACAGGGGTCCTACGAGCAGTACTTC.